One and the same sample provided the 30 T cell receptor beta chains below, sequenced in a study of blood T cell repertoires in COVID-19. Profiling relied on immunoSEQ multiplex PCR, and the TCRdb table lists in-frame clones only, not all of them. The data contain roughly 310,000 clones, about 88% of them singletons. The sample consisted of PBMCs or T cells enriched from blood (not recorded which). The receptors here all came from a woman in her forties who had recovered from COVID-19.

The V gene is TRBV6-2 or TRBV6-3, the J gene TRBJ2-4; 8 bases fit TRBD2. In germline, CDR1 is MNHEY, CDR2 SVGEGT. The CDR3 loop spans 16 amino acids. V dropped 6 bases and J dropped 5; count of bases not matched to a gene: 12. The CDR3 DNA sequence: TGTGCCAGCAGCCTTGGGGGACTAGTCTCTCAAAACATTCAGTACTTC. This gives the protein CASSLGGLVSQNIQYF.

This clone was recorded only once. This rearrangement joins TRBV18 to TRBJ2-5, with 7 bases matching TRBD2. Germline CDR1 KGHSH, CDR2 LQKENI. The CDR3 has 15 residues. V dropped 2 bases and J dropped 3; count of bases not matched to a gene: 6. CDR3 sequence reads: CASSPELAGEETQYF. CDR3 in DNA: TGTGCCAGCTCACCAGAACTGGCGGGGGAAGAGACCCAGTACTTC.

The chain is built from TRBV4-3 and TRBJ2-7; possibly TRBD1 for D (6 bases). Per germline, CDR1 LGHNA and CDR2 YSLEER. CDR3 length equals 15 residues. Between the trimmed V and J ends, which lost 1 base and 0 bases, there was a span of 10 bases. CDR3 nucleotides: TGCGCCAGCAGCCAAGCTGGCAGGGGCTCCTACGAGCAGTACTTC. It yields the protein CASSQAGRGSYEQYF.

This clone was picked up one time. The V and J genes are TRBV27 and TRBJ2-1, with TRBD2 matching 11 bases. The CDR3 covers 14 residues. The germline CDR1 and CDR2 sequences are MNHEY and SMNVEV (reference sequence). V shed 4 bases, J shed 8 bases, and the junction held 4 bases outside the gene matches. The CDR3 DNA sequence: TGTGCCAGCAGTTCATTACTAGCGGGGGATGAGCAGTTCTTC. Protein product: CASSSLLAGDEQFF.

The J gene is TRBJ2-7, the V gene TRBV7-8; 9 bases match TRBD1. The CDR3 has 14 residues. Trimming cost V 4 bases and J 4 bases; bases outside gene matches: 5. Germline V CDR1 and CDR2: SGHVS, FQNEAQ. The CDR3, as DNA: TGTGCCAGCAGCTCCGAGACAGGGGGTTACGAGCAGTACTTC. It codes for CASSSETGGYEQYF.

CDR3: CASSQSGTGLNTIYF. CDR3 DNA: TGTGCCAGCAGTCAATCCGGGACAGGGCTAAACACCATATATTTT. J is TRBJ1-3 and V is TRBV28, with TRBD1 matching over 9 bases. This CDR3 has 15 amino acids. V shed 5 bases, J shed 6 bases, and the junction held 8 bases outside the gene matches. Per the germline V gene, CDR1 is MDHEN and CDR2 is SYDVKM.

The V call is TRBV5-1, the J call TRBJ2-1, with 8 nucleotides matching TRBD2. CDR1 and CDR2 from the germline V gene are SGHRS and YFSETQ. The J segment lost 7 bases and the V segment lost 0 bases, leaving 9 bases of the junction unmatched. This CDR3 spans 16 amino acids. For the CDR3, the DNA is TGCGCCAGCAGCTTGGGGCCCCGGGGGGGGCATAATGAGCAGTTCTTC. Encoded protein: CASSLGPRGGHNEQFF.

This clone was seen once. The rearrangement joins TRBV19 to TRBJ1-1, with D possibly being TRBD1 (6 bases). CDR3 length: 14 amino acids. Between the trimmed V and J ends, which lost 7 bases and 5 bases, there was a span of 17 bases. Germline loops: CDR1 LNHDA, CDR2 SQIVND (reference sequence). CDR3 protein: CASTDGGARTEAFF. In DNA, the CDR3 is TGTGCCAGTACTGACGGGGGGGCGCGGACTGAAGCTTTCTTT.

This rearrangement joins TRBV9 to TRBJ2-7; TRBD2 agrees at 7 bases. CDR1 and CDR2 (germline): SGDLS, YYNGEE. J lost 3 bases, V lost 4 bases, and 13 bases had no gene match. CDR3 size: 16 residues. CDR3 amino acids: CASSPPSGEGSYEQYF. The CDR3 coding sequence is TGTGCCAGCAGCCCCCCTTCGGGGGAGGGCAGCTACGAGCAGTACTTC.

The chain uses TRBV12-3 or TRBV12-4 and TRBJ1-1, with unresolved D. The CDR3 length is 13 residues. Trimming took 0 bases from V and 6 from J, leaving 8 bases between them. As DNA, the CDR3 is TGTGCCAGCAGTTTAGCGGGTCGGGCTGAAGCTTTCTTT. Translation gives CASSLAGRAEAFF.

Only a few counts were recorded for this clone. The rearrangement links TRBV19 to TRBJ2-7; 10 bases line up with TRBD2. In germline, CDR1 is LNHDA, CDR2 SQIVND (reference sequence). The ends lost 3 bases at V and 5 bases at J; junction bases unmatched: 4. This CDR3 contains 14 residues. The DNA of the CDR3 is TGTGCCAGTAGTATTCCTAGCGGGAGCAACGAGCAGTACTTC. It specifies CASSIPSGSNEQYF.

The rearrangement uses TRBV3-1 (or the pseudogene TRBV3-2) and TRBJ2-5, with TRBD2 matching over 15 bases. The V gene end was trimmed by 0 bases and the J gene end by 3 bases; junction bases not matched to a gene: 11. Germline values: CDR1 LGHDT, CDR2 YNNKEL (reference sequence). This CDR3 is 20 amino acids long. The CDR3 is CASSQESPGTSGGTEETQYF. For the CDR3, the DNA is TGTGCCAGCAGCCAAGAATCTCCCGGGACTAGCGGGGGGACCGAAGAGACCCAGTACTTC.

The chain employs TRBV11-2 and TRBJ2-5; D call uncertain. The germline V gene has CDR1 SGHAT and CDR2 FQNNGV. This CDR3 comprises 15 residues. Trimming removed 0 bases at V and 6 bases at J, with 14 bases between. CDR3: CASSLDRLEAKTQYF. CDR3 bases: TGTGCCAGCAGCTTAGATCGGTTAGAGGCCAAGACCCAGTACTTC.

CDR3 DNA: TGTGCCAGCCAAGACAGTGATAACTATGGCTACACCTTC. It encodes CASQDSDNYGYTF. The rearrangement joins TRBV2 to TRBJ1-2; D might be TRBD1 (5 bases). The germline gives CDR1 SNHLY, CDR2 FYNNEI. This CDR3 comprises 13 residues. Trimming shortened V by 8 bases and J by 1 base, and 11 bases separated the two germline ends.

V and J are TRBV19 and TRBJ2-3; the match to TRBD2 covers 10 bases. The CDR3 extends over 16 amino acids. The junction had 6 bases not matched to a gene; V was cut back by 3 bases and J by 3 bases. CDR1 is LNHDA, CDR2 SQIVND, per germline (reference sequence). The CDR3, as DNA: TGTGCCAGTAGTATCTATAGCGGGGGGAAAACAGATACGCAGTATTTT. Translated, it gives CASSIYSGGKTDTQYF.

This clone was seen just once. The chain has TRBV2 and TRBJ2-2, with 7 bases lining up with TRBD2. CDR1 is SNHLY, CDR2 FYNNEI, per germline. The ends lost 2 bases at V and 2 bases at J; junction bases unmatched: 5. The CDR3 extends over 16 amino acids. CDR3 nucleotides: TGTGCCAGCAGTGAACACAGCGGGGCTAACACCGGGGAGCTGTTTTTT. Protein sequence: CASSEHSGANTGELFF. Full variable domain (missing parts from reference TRBV2 and TRBJ2-2): EPEVTQTPSHQVTQMGQEVILRCVPISNHLYFYWYRQILGQKVEFLVSFYNNEISEKSEIFDDQFSVERPDGSNFTLKIRSTKLEDSAMYFCASSEHSGANTGELFFGEGSRLTVL.

This clone was seen once. The J gene is TRBJ2-3, the V gene TRBV5-1, with a tentative D call TRBD2 (6 bases). V was pared by 9 bases and J by 1 base, with 12 bases between. This CDR3 has 13 residues. Germline loops: CDR1 SGHRS, CDR2 YFSETQ. The CDR3 spells CATGGVGTDTQYF. The CDR3 nucleotides read TGCGCCACCGGCGGGGTGGGCACAGATACGCAGTATTTT.

The V gene is TRBV18, the J gene TRBJ1-3; 9 bases match TRBD1. This CDR3 is built from 15 residues. V shed 5 bases, J shed 0 bases, and the junction held 2 bases outside the gene matches. CDR1 and CDR2 from the germline V gene are KGHSH and LQKENI. CDR3 region: CASSGDRVSGNTIYF. The CDR3 DNA follows: TGTGCCAGCTCAGGGGACAGGGTCTCTGGAAACACCATATATTTT. Full variable domain (missing parts from reference TRBV18 and TRBJ1-3): NAGVMQNPRHLVRRRGQEARLRCSPMKGHSHVYWYRQLPEEGLKFMVYLQKENIIDESGMPKERFSAEFPKEGPSILRIQQVVRGDSAAYFCASSGDRVSGNTIYFGEGSWLTVV.

In DNA, the CDR3 is TGCGCCAGCAGGGGTTATACAGCGGGGTACTACAATGAGCAGTTCTTC. Translation gives CASRGYTAGYYNEQFF. The chain links TRBV10-2 to TRBJ2-1; TRBD2 aligns across 7 bases. From germline, CDR1 is WSHSY and CDR2 SAAADI. This CDR3 is 16 amino acids long. V lost 6 bases and J lost 3; bases outside the gene matches: 11.

The chain links TRBV20-1 to TRBJ2-5; D possibly corresponds to TRBD1 (7 bases). Germline V gene sequence: CDR1 DFQATT, CDR2 SNEGSKA (reference sequence). The CDR3 has 14 residues. The ends were cut back, 3 bases at V and 6 bases at J, with 17 bases in the middle. CDR3 DNA sequence: TGCAGTGCTAGTCTGGAGGGGGCGCGTAAGACCCAGTACTTC. Protein product: CSASLEGARKTQYF.

This chain links TRBV5-6 with TRBJ2-1; 7 positions match TRBD2. The CDR3 is 17 residues long. The V gene end was trimmed by 3 bases and the J gene end by 7 bases; junction bases not matched to a gene: 16. CDR1 and CDR2 (germline): SGHDT, YYEEEE. In DNA, the CDR3 is TGTGCCAGCAGCTACGGGACCGGAGCGGGAAAGTGGAATGAGCAGTTCTTC. This codes for CASSYGTGAGKWNEQFF.

This chain uses TRBV11-2 with TRBJ1-1; D is unclear. Germline loops: CDR1 SGHAT, CDR2 FQNNGV. CDR3 size: 14 residues. V was shortened by 2 bases and J by 5 bases, with 12 bases between the two germline ends. The CDR3 here is CASSLIERSTEAFF. CDR3 coding DNA: TGTGCCAGCAGCTTAATAGAGAGATCGACTGAAGCTTTCTTT.

This chain uses TRBV30 with TRBJ2-7; no reliable D call. V was shortened by 3 bases and J by 2 bases, with 14 bases between the two germline ends. The CDR3 contains 14 residues. Germline CDR1 reads GTSNPN; CDR2 reads SVGIG (reference sequence). The CDR3 region is CAWRPRDKTYEQYF. CDR3 nucleotides: TGTGCCTGGAGGCCCCGAGACAAGACCTACGAGCAGTACTTC.

The CDR3 region has the DNA TGTGCCAGCAGCCCAAGGTTGGAACGGGGAGAGACCCAGTACTTC. This translates into CASSPRLERGETQYF. The chain joins TRBV28 to TRBJ2-5, with D perhaps matching TRBD2 (5 bases). The CDR3 has 15 residues. In germline, CDR1 is MDHEN, CDR2 SYDVKM. Trimming stripped 6 bases from V and 4 bases from J, with 18 bases between. Full variable domain (missing parts from reference TRBV28 and TRBJ2-5): DVKVTQSSRYLVKRTGEKVFLECVQDMDHENMFWYRQDPGLGLRLIYFSYDVKMKEKGDIPEGYSVSREKKERFSLILESASTNQTSMYLCASSPRLERGETQYFGPGTRLLVL.

The chain carries TRBV7-2 and TRBJ1-1; 8 positions match TRBD1. The V gene end was trimmed by 3 bases and the J gene end by 1 base; junction bases not matched to a gene: 4. Germline assignment: CDR1 SGHTA and CDR2 FQGNSA. This CDR3 is built from 15 residues. CDR3 DNA sequence: TGTGCCAGCAGCTTCGCAGGGACAGGGAACACTGAAGCTTTCTTT. This sequence encodes CASSFAGTGNTEAFF.

The chain employs TRBV27 and TRBJ1-5, with 10 nucleotides matching TRBD1. The trim removed 2 bases at V and 2 bases at J, leaving 9 bases unmatched. Germline V gene lookup returns CDR1 MNHEY and CDR2 SMNVEV (reference sequence). The CDR3 length is 18 residues. The CDR3 loop is CASSLKARDRGGNQPQHF. The DNA for the CDR3 is TGTGCCAGCAGTTTAAAGGCGAGGGACAGGGGTGGCAATCAGCCCCAGCATTTT.

The genes are TRBV7-8 and TRBJ2-7; no reliable D call. This CDR3 region has 16 residues. Germline CDR1 is SGHVS and CDR2 is FQNEAQ. Trimming left V 5 bases short and J 5 bases short, with 22 bases between. Here the CDR3 DNA reads TGTGCCAGCAGCCCCCATTCGACCCGAGGTTCCGACGAGCAGTACTTC. Its translation is CASSPHSTRGSDEQYF.

V is TRBV10-2 and J is TRBJ2-6, with a weak D call TRBD2 (6 bases). The CDR3 has 16 amino acids. Trimming pared 7 bases from V and 0 bases from J, leaving 13 bases between. Per the germline V gene, CDR1 is WSHSY and CDR2 is SAAADI. The DNA of the CDR3 is TGCGCCAGCAATAATAGGAGGGACTCTGGGGCCAACGTCCTGACTTTC. Translation: CASNNRRDSGANVLTF.

The table lists this clone with a count of one. This chain joins TRBV6-5 and TRBJ1-3, with D possibly matching TRBD1 (6 bases). CDR3 length: 16 residues. Trimming pared 0 bases from V and 4 bases from J, leaving 13 bases between. Per germline, CDR1 MNHEY and CDR2 SVGAGI. CDR3 DNA: TGTGCCAGCAGTTACTCCCAGGGGATGACCGGAAACACCATATATTTT. Residues: CASSYSQGMTGNTIYF.

The J gene is TRBJ2-3, the V gene TRBV24-1; possibly TRBD2 for D (6 bases). CDR3 length: 19 amino acids. Germline V gene sequence: CDR1 KGHDR, CDR2 SFDVKD. Trimming cost V 1 base and J 0 bases, with 19 bases left between them. As DNA, the CDR3 is TGTGCCACCAGTGATTTTCTCGGGTCCCCCGGGGGAAGCACAGATACGCAGTATTTT. Residues: CATSDFLGSPGGSTDTQYF.